The 19 T cell receptor beta chains below all came from one sample that was sequenced in a study of Tregs in tolerant kidney transplant recipients. The data were produced by immunoSEQ multiplex PCR, yet TCRdb's version contains in-frame clones alone and is incomplete. Of over 70,000 clones in the sample, 91% were seen once. Recipients received nonmyeloablative bone marrow transplants from related graft donors, with transient mixed chimerism. Specimen: CD4+ T cells from blood (PBMCs), collected 24 months after the transplant. These TCRs come from a human patient who received a combined kidney and bone marrow transplant. These T cells may partly come from the graft donor.

The V gene is TRBV4-2, the J gene TRBJ2-6, with TRBD1 as a possible D gene (5 bases). Trimming pared 0 bases from V and 1 base from J, leaving 7 bases between. The CDR3 loop spans 16 amino acids. Germline CDR1 is LGHNA and CDR2 is YNFKEQ. This CDR3 is CASSQDWTSGANVLTF. The CDR3 DNA sequence: TGTGCCAGCAGCCAAGATTGGACATCTGGGGCCAACGTCCTGACTTTC.

This rearrangement joins TRBV27 to TRBJ1-2; maybe TRBD1 (5 bases). This CDR3 region has 15 residues. Germline CDR1 and CDR2: MNHEY and SMNVEV (reference sequence). V was shortened by 0 bases and J by 6 bases, with 14 bases between the two germline ends. For the CDR3, the DNA is TGTGCCAGCAGTTTATCCCCGACAGCTTCTCATGGCTACACCTTC. Translated: CASSLSPTASHGYTF.

The V gene is TRBV11-3, the J gene TRBJ1-3; D may be TRBD1 (6 bases). The germline V gene has CDR1 SGHNT and CDR2 YENEEA. Trimming pared 5 bases from V and 6 bases from J, leaving 20 bases between. The length of the CDR3 is 16 residues. In DNA form, the CDR3 reads TGTGCCAGCAGCCAAGATGGACGAGGGGGAGCAAACACCATATATTTT. This encodes CASSQDGRGGANTIYF.

The chain recombines TRBV29-1 with TRBJ1-2, with 9 nucleotides matching TRBD1. CDR3 length: 15 residues. Trimming at V came to 0 bases and at J to 8 bases, leaving 10 bases not matched to a gene. The germline gives CDR1 SQVTM, CDR2 ANQGSEA. CDR3 DNA sequence: TGCAGCGTTGAAGAACAGGGACAGGGAAAAAGAGGCTACACCTTC. It codes for CSVEEQGQGKRGYTF. Using reference TRBV29-1 and TRBJ1-2 for the parts outside the CDR3, the full variable domain is SAVISQKPSRDICQRGTSLTIQCQVDSQVTMMFWYRQQPGQSLTLIATANQGSEATYESGFVIDKFPISRPNLTFSTLTVSNMSPEDSSIYLCSVEEQGQGKRGYTFGSGTRLTVV.

This clone was picked up one time. The J gene is TRBJ2-7, the V gene TRBV27; 9 nucleotides match TRBD1. V trimming: 5 bases; J trimming: 5 bases; junction bases outside the gene matches: 7. Looked up from germline, CDR1 is MNHEY and CDR2 is SMNVEV (reference sequence). The CDR3 consists of 14 residues. This chain's CDR3 is CASSLGQGSHEQYF. The CDR3 DNA reads TGTGCCAGCAGTCTCGGACAGGGGTCCCACGAGCAGTACTTC.

The chain has TRBV19 and TRBJ1-4, with D tentatively TRBD1 (5 bases). Germline V gene sequence: CDR1 LNHDA, CDR2 SQIVND (reference sequence). V was pared by 8 bases and J by 4 bases, with 14 bases between. The CDR3 covers 14 residues. Here the CDR3 DNA reads TGTGCCAGTGGCGTCGGGGGGGTTAATGAAAAACTGTTTTTT. It translates to CASGVGGVNEKLFF.

This clone was detected once. J is TRBJ2-1 and V is TRBV7-2; no definite D call. The V end was cut by 6 bases, the J end by 7 bases, with 10 bases between. CDR3 length: 12 residues. CDR1 is SGHTA and CDR2 is FQGNSA in the germline V gene. The CDR3 region is CASSQAMNEQFF. The CDR3 region has the DNA TGTGCCAGCAGTCAAGCGATGAATGAGCAGTTCTTC.

The V call is TRBV7-2, the J call TRBJ2-1, with 7 bases that match TRBD1. CDR1 and CDR2 from the germline V gene are SGHTA and FQGNSA. This CDR3 has 15 residues. V lost 5 bases to trimming and J lost 4 bases; unmatched junction nucleotides: 8. The CDR3 nucleotides read TGTGCCAGCAGCCAGCCGGGACAGCTATACAATGAGCAGTTCTTC. Translation: CASSQPGQLYNEQFF.

This clone was seen only once. The DNA for the CDR3 is TGTGCCAGCAGCTTATCGCCGGGTGCGGCAGATACGCAGTATTTT. Amino acids: CASSLSPGAADTQYF. V gene TRBV7-9 combines with J gene TRBJ2-3; no definite D call. The V end was cut by 2 bases, the J end by 4 bases, with 13 bases between. Germline V gene sequence: CDR1 SEHNR, CDR2 FQNEAQ (reference sequence). This CDR3 has 15 amino acids.

The chain recombines TRBV14 with TRBJ1-2; the D gene is possibly TRBD1 (6 bases). V was clipped by 1 base and J by 4 bases, with 7 bases between them. The CDR3 totals 13 residues. Per germline, CDR1 SGHDN and CDR2 FVKESK. Written as DNA, the CDR3 is TGTGCCAGCAGCCAAGCGACAGGCTATGGCTACACCTTC. This codes for CASSQATGYGYTF.

This rearrangement joins TRBV9 to TRBJ1-3, with 9 bases fitting TRBD1. In germline, CDR1 is SGDLS, CDR2 YYNGEE. V was clipped by 0 bases and J by 4 bases; unmatched bases: 5. The CDR3 contains 16 residues. The CDR3 DNA reads as TGTGCCAGCAGCGTAGCAGGGGACAGGGTAGGAAACACCATATATTTT. Its translation is CASSVAGDRVGNTIYF.

This chain connects TRBV4-2 to TRBJ2-5; the match to TRBD2 covers 10 bases. The J call may be incorrect, as the DNA end agrees better with TRBJ2-7. The CDR3 consists of 20 residues. Per germline, CDR1 LGHNA and CDR2 YNFKEQ. The CDR3 reads CASSQEFGLAGEVRAYEQYF. The DNA of the CDR3 is TGTGCCAGCAGCCAAGAATTCGGCCTAGCGGGGGAAGTAAGAGCCTACGAGCAGTACTTC.

The rearrangement joins TRBV7-2 to TRBJ1-1; 7 bases match TRBD1. CDR1 is SGHTA and CDR2 is FQGNSA in the germline V gene. The CDR3 is 14 amino acids. Trimming cost V 1 base and J 11 bases; bases outside gene matches: 10. The CDR3 here is CASSLGQTGWGAFF. Here the CDR3 DNA reads TGTGCCAGCAGCTTAGGCCAGACAGGGTGGGGGGCTTTCTTT.

The CDR3 spells CASSLDSPGGSGYTF. The DNA for the CDR3 is TGTGCCAGCAGCTTGGATAGTCCAGGGGGCTCTGGCTACACCTTC. The chain is built from TRBV5-4 and TRBJ1-2, with 8 bases fitting TRBD1. This CDR3 is built from 15 residues. After removal of 0 bases from V and 7 bases from J, the junction contained 8 bases not matched to a gene. Germline V gives CDR1 SGHNT, CDR2 YYREEE (reference sequence).

The chain recombines TRBV5-1 with TRBJ2-5, with TRBD2 matching 13 bases. V lost 1 base, J lost 4 bases, and 1 base stayed unmatched. Germline V CDR1 and CDR2: SGHRS, YFSETQ. This CDR3 has 15 residues. The DNA for the CDR3 is TGCGCCAGCAGCTTGACTAGCGGGGGGGGAGAGACCCAGTACTTC. This gives the protein CASSLTSGGGETQYF.

The chain has TRBV6-6 and TRBJ2-7; TRBD2 matches at 8 bases. This CDR3 is built from 15 residues. In germline, CDR1 is MNHNY, CDR2 SVGAGI (reference sequence). Trimming took 7 bases from V and 2 from J; bases not matched to a gene: 10. The CDR3 protein is CASKPTSGDPYEQYF. The CDR3 DNA sequence: TGTGCCAGCAAGCCTACTAGCGGAGATCCCTACGAGCAGTACTTC.

V and J are TRBV5-1 and TRBJ2-3; D gene ambiguous. CDR3 size: 13 residues. V was trimmed by 4 bases and J by 4 bases, leaving 10 bases between them. CDR1 and CDR2 (germline): SGHRS, YFSETQ. The DNA of the CDR3 is TGCGCCAGCAGCCCCCGTAACTCAGATACGCAGTATTTT. This translates into CASSPRNSDTQYF.

The chain links TRBV11-1 to TRBJ2-1; TRBD1 matches at 8 bases. The CDR3 consists of 16 residues. V was pared by 5 bases and J by 2 bases, with 8 bases of the junction left unmatched. CDR1 and CDR2 from the germline V gene are SGHAT and FQDESV (reference sequence). The CDR3: CASSVRTGLTYNEQFF. The CDR3 DNA follows: TGTGCCAGCAGCGTCCGGACAGGGCTTACCTACAATGAGCAGTTCTTC.

The genes are TRBV5-1 and TRBJ2-1; TRBD1 agrees at 12 bases. There are 15 residues in the CDR3. The germline V gene has CDR1 SGHRS and CDR2 YFSETQ. With 3 bases clipped from V and 10 bases from J, the junction kept 8 bases outside the gene matches. CDR3 sequence: CASSSPGQGAGEQFF. Written as DNA, the CDR3 is TGCGCCAGCAGCTCCCCGGGACAGGGGGCTGGCGAGCAGTTCTTC.